The 2 T cell receptor beta chains below come from one sample, sequenced in a study of blood T cell repertoires in COVID-19. Method: immunoSEQ multiplex PCR; TCRdb's copy keeps in-frame clones and lacks some. The data show about 70,000 clones, under 85% seen once. What was sequenced was peripheral blood. All receptors come from a man between 65 and 80 years old with acute or convalescent COVID-19.

The J gene is TRBJ2-1, the V gene TRBV9, with TRBD2 as a possible D gene (6 bases). The germline V gene encodes CDR1 SGDLS and CDR2 YYNGEE. The CDR3 has 15 amino acids. Between the trimmed V and J ends, which lost 1 base and 2 bases, there was a span of 10 bases. The CDR3 DNA reads TGTGCCAGCAGCGTAAGGGAGCGGGCCTACAATGAGCAGTTCTTC. Amino acid sequence: CASSVRERAYNEQFF.

This rearrangement joins TRBV18 to TRBJ1-5; 12 nucleotides match TRBD1. The germline gives CDR1 KGHSH, CDR2 LQKENI. J was trimmed by 6 bases and V by 6 bases; bases with no gene match: 9. CDR3 length equals 16 residues. DNA for the CDR3: TGTGCCAGCTCGCAAGCCGGGACAGGGGGCGGTCAGCCCCAGCATTTT. It codes for CASSQAGTGGGQPQHF.